What follows are 13 T cell receptor beta chains derived from one specimen sequenced in a study of cytomegalovirus exposure and HLA in healthy donors. The PCR contained 60 Vbeta and 13 Jbeta primers. Generated by immunoSEQ multiplex PCR, the TCRdb table keeps only in-frame clones and is missing some. The sample consists of some 130,000 clones, around 70% of them appearing once. The sample was PBMCs. Receptors originate from a man aged 25 to 40 in good health and CMV-seronegative.

The genes are TRBV7-2 and TRBJ1-1; D call uncertain. Germline CDR1 reads SGHTA; CDR2 reads FQGNSA. The ends were cut back, 4 bases at V and 6 bases at J, with 12 bases in the middle. This CDR3 region has 13 residues. The CDR3 sequence is CASSWRPESEAFF. The CDR3 bases are TGTGCCAGCAGCTGGCGGCCCGAATCTGAAGCTTTCTTT.

The chain carries TRBV28 and TRBJ1-5; no clear D gene. V lost 3 bases to trimming and J lost 5 bases, with 8 bases between them. The CDR3 loop spans 13 amino acids. CDR1 and CDR2 (germline): MDHEN, SYDVKM. The CDR3 here is CASSFNFYQPQHF. The DNA for the CDR3 is TGTGCCAGCAGTTTTAATTTTTATCAGCCCCAGCATTTT. The whole variable domain, filled in from reference TRBV28 and TRBJ1-5, reads DVKVTQSSRYLVKRTGEKVFLECVQDMDHENMFWYRQDPGLGLRLIYFSYDVKMKEKGDIPEGYSVSREKKERFSLILESASTNQTSMYLCASSFNFYQPQHFGDGTRLSIL.

The gene calls are TRBV7-3 and TRBJ2-7, with 8 bases matching TRBD2. Trimming at V came to 5 bases and at J to 6 bases, leaving 15 bases not matched to a gene. The CDR3 is 16 amino acids. Germline CDR1 SGHTA, CDR2 FQGTGA. CDR3 residues: CASSPGSGLGSREQYF. CDR3 DNA: TGTGCCAGCAGCCCCGGGTCGGGACTAGGGAGTCGCGAGCAGTACTTC.

The chain uses TRBV7-3 and TRBJ2-6, with TRBD1 as a possible D gene (5 bases). The V end lost 1 base, the J end lost 2 bases, and 18 bases lay between the germline ends. This CDR3 is built from 19 residues. Looked up from germline, CDR1 is SGHTA and CDR2 is FQGTGA. The CDR3: CASSLMARETGPGANVLTF. The DNA for the CDR3 is TGTGCCAGCAGCTTAATGGCCAGGGAAACGGGTCCTGGGGCCAACGTCCTGACTTTC.

The chain links TRBV28 to TRBJ2-3; TRBD2 agrees at 7 bases. The CDR3 is made up of 15 amino acids. Germline V gives CDR1 MDHEN, CDR2 SYDVKM. The trim removed 5 bases at V and 0 bases at J, leaving 5 bases unmatched. DNA for the CDR3: TGTGCCAGCAGTAAGCGGGGCCCTAGCACAGATACGCAGTATTTT. Its protein is CASSKRGPSTDTQYF.

The chain combines TRBV20-1 with TRBJ2-7; D is possibly TRBD1 (5 bases). The CDR3 length is 11 residues. The V end was cut by 7 bases, the J end by 5 bases, with 12 bases between. Per germline, CDR1 DFQATT and CDR2 SNEGSKA (reference sequence). DNA of the CDR3: TGCAGTGGCCAGGGCGTAAACGAGCAGTACTTC. It codes for CSGQGVNEQYF.

This chain connects TRBV4-3 to TRBJ2-5, with a weak D call TRBD2 (5 bases). The CDR3 runs to 14 residues. CDR1 and CDR2 (germline): LGHNA, YSLEER. The V gene lost 0 bases and the J gene lost 4 bases, with 9 bases spanning the gap. DNA of the CDR3: TGCGCCAGCAGCCAAGATCTACTAGTAGAGACCCAGTACTTC. Amino acid sequence: CASSQDLLVETQYF.

The chain recombines TRBV5-3 with TRBJ1-3; the match to TRBD1 covers 11 bases. TRBV5-3 is treated as an ORF (open reading frame) with a function not yet certain. Trimming removed 1 base from V and 0 bases from J; junction bases left unmatched: 6. This CDR3 contains 18 residues. This CDR3 reads CARSLRGQGAHSGNTIYF. CDR3 DNA sequence: TGTGCCAGAAGCTTGCGTGGACAGGGGGCCCACTCTGGAAACACCATATATTTT.

V and J are TRBV18 and TRBJ2-7; unclear D gene. Trimming left V 4 bases short and J 3 bases short, with 16 bases between. This CDR3 is 15 amino acids long. The germline gives CDR1 KGHSH, CDR2 LQKENI. The DNA of the CDR3 is TGTGCCAGCTCACTCACCTCCGTGACAAGCTACGAGCAGTACTTC. Translated: CASSLTSVTSYEQYF. Full variable domain (outside the CDR3, taken from reference TRBV18 and TRBJ2-7): NAGVMQNPRHLVRRRGQEARLRCSPMKGHSHVYWYRQLPEEGLKFMVYLQKENIIDESGMPKERFSAEFPKEGPSILRIQQVVRGDSAAYFCASSLTSVTSYEQYFGPGTRLTVT.

The CDR3: CASSSTPGTGYGYTF. For the CDR3, the DNA is TGTGCCAGTAGTTCAACTCCCGGGACAGGGTATGGCTACACCTTC. V gene TRBV19 combines with J gene TRBJ1-2; 9 bases are a match to TRBD1. CDR1 is LNHDA and CDR2 is SQIVND in the germline V gene (reference sequence). This CDR3 spans 15 amino acids. Unmatched junction bases numbered 9, after V lost 5 bases and J lost 5 bases.

This chain uses TRBV5-1 with TRBJ1-2; possible D gene TRBD1, 5 bases. The ends were cut back, 2 bases at V and 7 bases at J, with 15 bases in the middle. The length of the CDR3 is 14 residues. Germline CDR1 SGHRS, CDR2 YFSETQ. CDR3 DNA: TGCGCCAGCAGCTTCCATTTGGGGGACTCTGGCTACACCTTC. Residues: CASSFHLGDSGYTF.

This sequence joins TRBV7-8 and TRBJ1-2, with a tentative D call TRBD1 (6 bases). V lost 2 bases to trimming and J lost 0 bases, with 13 bases between them. The CDR3 length is 16 residues. The germline CDR1 and CDR2 sequences are SGHVS and FQNEAQ. CDR3 region: CASSLTDRETNYGYTF. CDR3 nucleotides: TGTGCCAGCAGCTTAACGGACAGAGAGACTAACTATGGCTACACCTTC.

This chain joins TRBV28 and TRBJ2-1; 10 nucleotides align to TRBD2. The J segment lost 10 bases and the V segment lost 5 bases, leaving 14 bases of the junction unmatched. This CDR3 spans 16 amino acids. Germline values: CDR1 MDHEN, CDR2 SYDVKM. CDR3 sequence: CASSQPTLAGASEQFF. CDR3 coding DNA: TGTGCCAGCAGTCAACCCACGCTAGCGGGAGCTAGCGAGCAGTTCTTC.